A single sample is the source of the 22 T cell receptor beta chains below, sequenced in a study of T cell responses to AZD1222 COVID-19 vaccine. Here immunoSEQ multiplex PCR was the method, and the copy in TCRdb shows in-frame clones only, minus some. The data hold about 110,000 clones, with roughly 90% observed a single time. Sample: peripheral blood, taken 28 days after the second AZD1222 dose. Every receptor here comes from an adult who received the AZD1222 COVID-19 vaccine.

This sequence joins TRBV6-2 or TRBV6-3 and TRBJ2-1, with D tentatively TRBD1 or TRBD2 (5 bases each). Germline CDR1 MNHEY, CDR2 SVGEGT. The CDR3 totals 12 residues. V gave up 2 bases and J gave up 15 bases, with 14 bases separating them. The CDR3 here is CASSYVMRGRFF. In DNA, the CDR3 is TGTGCCAGCAGTTACGTGATGAGGGGCCGGTTCTTC.

This chain connects TRBV5-1 to TRBJ1-2; TRBD1 aligns across 7 bases. The CDR3 loop spans 14 amino acids. Germline assignment: CDR1 SGHRS and CDR2 YFSETQ. After removal of 2 bases from V and 6 bases from J, the junction contained 7 bases not matched to a gene. The CDR3: CASSFGSTGNGYTF. The CDR3 DNA follows: TGCGCCAGCAGCTTCGGATCGACAGGGAATGGCTACACCTTC.

The chain combines TRBV15 with TRBJ1-3; D is ambiguous. The CDR3 is 13 residues long. Per the germline V gene, CDR1 is LNHNV and CDR2 is YYDKDF (reference sequence). V lost 4 bases, J lost 0 bases, and 4 bases lay in between. CDR3 DNA: TGTGCCACCAGCACAAACTCTGGAAACACCATATATTTT. It yields the protein CATSTNSGNTIYF. Using reference TRBV15 and TRBJ1-3 for the parts outside the CDR3, the full variable domain is DAMVIQNPRYQVTQFGKPVTLSCSQTLNHNVMYWYQQKSSQAPKLLFHYYDKDFNNEADTPDNFQSRRPNTSFCFLDIRSPGLGDTAMYLCATSTNSGNTIYFGEGSWLTVV.

This clone has only one observation. The gene calls are TRBV5-1 and TRBJ2-1, with D possibly TRBD2 on 5 matching bases. Germline V lookup: CDR1 SGHRS, CDR2 YFSETQ. CDR3 length equals 13 residues. Trimming pared 4 bases from V and 3 bases from J, leaving 8 bases between. This chain's CDR3 is CASSPRDYNEQFF. CDR3 coding DNA: TGCGCCAGCAGCCCCCGGGACTACAATGAGCAGTTCTTC.

This sequence joins TRBV11-2 and TRBJ1-2; no clear D. The CDR3 runs 15 residues. Germline-derived CDR1 and CDR2 are SGHAT and FQNNGV. V gave up 5 bases and J gave up 7 bases, with 20 bases separating them. The CDR3 DNA reads TGTGCCAGCAGCCCAGAACTTAGCCGATCGGCTGGCTACACCTTC. It encodes CASSPELSRSAGYTF.

The rearrangement links TRBV27 to TRBJ1-2; no clear D. The length of the CDR3 is 13 residues. Deletions cut 5 bases from V and 5 bases from J, with 12 bases between. CDR1 is MNHEY, CDR2 SMNVEV, per germline (reference sequence). Here the CDR3 reads CASSTSSFYGYTF. The CDR3 region has the DNA TGTGCCAGCAGTACTTCCAGCTTTTATGGCTACACCTTC.

This clone came up many times. The V gene is TRBV27, the J gene TRBJ1-2; a possible D gene is TRBD1 (6 bases). Germline-derived CDR1 and CDR2 are MNHEY and SMNVEV (reference sequence). This CDR3 has 14 amino acids. Trimming pared 4 bases from V and 2 bases from J, leaving 11 bases between. In nucleotides, the CDR3 is TGTGCCAGCAGTTCCTACAGGGAAAACTATGGCTACACCTTC. It specifies CASSSYRENYGYTF.

CDR3 coding DNA: TGTGCCAGCAGCGTTGATTATGAGCAGTTCTTC. It is translated as CASSVDYEQFF. This chain uses TRBV5-4 with TRBJ2-1; D gene unclear. Trimming cost V 4 bases and J 8 bases, with 7 bases left between them. The length of the CDR3 is 11 residues. Germline loops: CDR1 SGHNT, CDR2 YYREEE (reference sequence).

This chain uses TRBV9 with TRBJ1-6, with TRBD1 matching over 7 bases. Germline V CDR1 and CDR2: SGDLS, YYNGEE. The CDR3 extends over 16 amino acids. With V trimmed by 3 bases and J by 10 bases, 13 bases remained unmatched. CDR3 sequence reads: CASSDYPDRANSPLHF. The CDR3 DNA follows: TGTGCCAGCAGCGACTACCCCGACAGGGCTAACTCACCCCTCCACTTT.

The J gene is TRBJ2-7, the V gene TRBV11-3; D not certain. The CDR3 extends over 14 amino acids. V was shortened by 1 base and J by 0 bases, with 7 bases between the two germline ends. Germline CDR1 and CDR2: SGHNT and YENEEA. The CDR3 spells CASSLVPASYEQYF. CDR3 DNA: TGTGCCAGCAGCTTAGTCCCAGCCTCCTACGAGCAGTACTTC. Using reference TRBV11-3 and TRBJ2-7 for the parts outside the CDR3, the full variable domain is EAGVVQSPRYKIIEKKQPVAFWCNPISGHNTLYWYLQNLGQGPELLIRYENEEAVDDSQLPKDRFSAERLKGVDSTLKIQPAELGDSAVYLCASSLVPASYEQYFGPGTRLTVT.

This chain uses TRBV27 with TRBJ2-1, with D maybe TRBD1 (5 bases). From germline, CDR1 is MNHEY and CDR2 SMNVEV (reference sequence). V lost 0 bases and J 5 bases, leaving 5 bases between the germline ends. The CDR3 is 13 amino acids. CDR3 sequence: CASSLSGDNEQFF. The CDR3, as DNA: TGTGCCAGCAGTTTATCAGGGGACAATGAGCAGTTCTTC.

The V and J genes are TRBV28 and TRBJ1-6; D might be TRBD1 (6 bases). The V end lost 3 bases, the J end lost 7 bases, and 19 bases lay between the germline ends. CDR1 is MDHEN, CDR2 SYDVKM, per germline. This CDR3 contains 17 residues. In DNA form, the CDR3 reads TGTGCCAGCAGTTTGCTCCAGCGGGGGGCCTGGAATTCACCCCTCCACTTT. Its translation is CASSLLQRGAWNSPLHF. Filled out from reference TRBV28 and TRBJ1-6, the complete variable domain reads DVKVTQSSRYLVKRTGEKVFLECVQDMDHENMFWYRQDPGLGLRLIYFSYDVKMKEKGDIPEGYSVSREKKERFSLILESASTNQTSMYLCASSLLQRGAWNSPLHFGNGTRLTVT.

The chain carries TRBV18 and TRBJ2-3; TRBD1 aligns across 9 bases. The CDR3 runs 16 residues. J was trimmed by 3 bases and V by 3 bases; bases with no gene match: 7. Germline-derived CDR1 and CDR2 are KGHSH and LQKENI. DNA for the CDR3: TGTGCCAGCTCACCCCAGACAGGGGGGAGAACAGATACGCAGTATTTT. Protein: CASSPQTGGRTDTQYF.

This chain joins TRBV5-1 and TRBJ2-3; 8 bases line up with TRBD1. The CDR3 extends over 15 amino acids. Unmatched junction bases numbered 13, after V lost 7 bases and J lost 6 bases. Looked up from germline, CDR1 is SGHRS and CDR2 is YFSETQ. The CDR3 reads CASRIGAGGRDTQYF. The CDR3 DNA follows: TGCGCCAGCCGAATAGGGGCAGGGGGCAGGGATACGCAGTATTTT.

The chain uses TRBV5-1 and TRBJ1-5; TRBD1 matches at 8 bases. The length of the CDR3 is 14 residues. The junction had 6 bases not matched to a gene; V was cut back by 5 bases and J by 5 bases. Germline V lookup: CDR1 SGHRS, CDR2 YFSETQ. CDR3 DNA: TGCGCCAGCAGTCGGACAGGGCAGGATCAGCCCCAGCATTTT. It translates to CASSRTGQDQPQHF. Supplemented by reference TRBV5-1 and TRBJ1-5, the full variable domain reads KAGVTQTPRYLIKTRGQQVTLSCSPISGHRSVSWYQQTPGQGLQFLFEYFSETQRNKGNFPGRFSGRQFSNSRSEMNVSTLELGDSALYLCASSRTGQDQPQHFGDGTRLSIL.

This chain uses TRBV11-2 with TRBJ2-3; TRBD2 agrees at 8 bases. Per germline, CDR1 SGHAT and CDR2 FQNNGV. Germline trimming cut 5 bases from V and 3 bases from J; bases unmatched to any gene: 19. This CDR3 spans 19 amino acids. CDR3 sequence: CASSPRPVLLAEGTDTQYF. The DNA of the CDR3 is TGTGCCAGCAGCCCTAGGCCCGTCTTACTAGCGGAGGGGACAGATACGCAGTATTTT.

The chain uses TRBV19 and TRBJ1-4, with unresolved D. The V gene lost 3 bases and the J gene lost 6 bases, with 11 bases spanning the gap. Germline CDR1 reads LNHDA; CDR2 reads SQIVND (reference sequence). There are 14 residues in the CDR3. CDR3 nucleotides: TGTGCCAGTAGTATGCAGGTTACGGATGAAAAACTGTTTTTT. It yields the protein CASSMQVTDEKLFF.

The chain combines TRBV5-1 with TRBJ2-3; D possibly corresponds to TRBD1 (6 bases). V dropped 7 bases and J dropped 8 bases, with 26 bases sitting between them. Germline V gives CDR1 SGHRS, CDR2 YFSETQ. The CDR3 consists of 16 residues. This chain's CDR3 is CASSIITGLGVGTQYF. CDR3 DNA: TGCGCCAGCTCAATCATAACAGGGTTAGGGGTCGGTACGCAGTATTTT.

A single count supports this clone. V usage is TRBV24-1 and J usage is TRBJ1-6, with D unclear. Deletions cut 9 bases from V and 10 bases from J, with 24 bases between. CDR3 size: 16 residues. Germline V gives CDR1 KGHDR, CDR2 SFDVKD. The CDR3 here is CATSRGLRRKKSPLHF. CDR3 sequence (DNA): TGTGCCACCTCGAGAGGGCTCAGGCGAAAGAAATCACCCCTCCACTTT.

The chain uses TRBV10-2 and TRBJ1-2, with D perhaps matching TRBD1 (5 bases). Trimming pared 6 bases from V and 2 bases from J, leaving 19 bases between. Germline CDR1 WSHSY, CDR2 SAAADI. There are 16 residues in the CDR3. The DNA of the CDR3 is TGCGCCAGCAGCCCGGACGACGCACAGGAAAACTATGGCTACACCTTC. This codes for CASSPDDAQENYGYTF.

Only one count was recorded for this clone. J is TRBJ1-3 and V is TRBV7-8; 8 nucleotides agree with TRBD1. The germline gives CDR1 SGHVS, CDR2 FQNEAQ. V trimming: 4 bases; J trimming: 4 bases; junction bases outside the gene matches: 3. The CDR3 is 14 residues long. The CDR3 protein is CASSSDRGGNTIYF. DNA for the CDR3: TGTGCCAGCAGCTCCGACAGGGGCGGAAACACCATATATTTT.

The chain has TRBV6-6 and TRBJ2-7; D possibly matches TRBD1 or TRBD2 (5 bases each). Germline V CDR1 and CDR2: MNHNY, SVGAGI (reference sequence). The CDR3 length is 13 residues. The V end was cut by 6 bases, the J end by 2 bases, with 11 bases between. CDR3 sequence (DNA): TGTGCCAGCAGCAGGGACGAAACCTACGAGCAGTACTTC. Amino acid sequence: CASSRDETYEQYF.